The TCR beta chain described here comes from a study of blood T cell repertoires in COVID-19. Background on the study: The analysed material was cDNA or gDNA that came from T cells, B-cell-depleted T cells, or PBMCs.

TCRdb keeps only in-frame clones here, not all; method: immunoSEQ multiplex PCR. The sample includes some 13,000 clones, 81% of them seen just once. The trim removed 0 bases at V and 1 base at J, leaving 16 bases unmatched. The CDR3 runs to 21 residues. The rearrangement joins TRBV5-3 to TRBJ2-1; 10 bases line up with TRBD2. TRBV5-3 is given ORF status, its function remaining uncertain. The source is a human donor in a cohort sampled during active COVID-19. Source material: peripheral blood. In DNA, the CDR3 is TGTGCCAGAAGCTTGGCCAATGGGCTAGCGGGAGTTCCCAGTTCCTACAATGAGCAGTTCTTC. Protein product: CARSLANGLAGVPSSYNEQFF.